The 6 T cell receptor beta chains below were found in one sample sequenced in a study of T cell responses to AZD1222 COVID-19 vaccine. The data were produced by immunoSEQ multiplex PCR, yet TCRdb's version contains in-frame clones alone and is incomplete. This sample has about 75,000 clones; about nine tenths occur once, and the top ten carry 18%. The input for sequencing was peripheral blood, taken 28 days after the second AZD1222 dose. These TCRs come from an adult who received the AZD1222 COVID-19 vaccine.

The chain combines TRBV5-6 with TRBJ2-5, with TRBD1 matching over 9 bases. CDR3 length equals 15 residues. From germline, CDR1 is SGHDT and CDR2 YYEEEE. V was clipped by 4 bases and J by 5 bases; unmatched bases: 9. The CDR3 region has the DNA TGTGCCAGCAGCAATTACAGGGGGCTTCTCGAGACCCAGTACTTC. It translates to CASSNYRGLLETQYF. Based on the CDR3 plus reference TRBV5-6 and TRBJ2-5, the full variable domain is DAGVTQSPTHLIKTRGQQVTLRCSPKSGHDTVSWYQQALGQGPQFIFQYYEEEERQRGNFPDRFSGHQFPNYSSELNVNALLLGDSALYLCASSNYRGLLETQYFGPGTRLLVL.

CDR3 region: CASSPVRGYSSYEQYF. The CDR3 nucleotides read TGTGCCAGCTCACCAGTTCGGGGGTACAGCTCCTACGAGCAGTACTTC. J is TRBJ2-7 and V is TRBV18; D is perhaps TRBD2 (6 bases). V gave up 2 bases and J gave up 0 bases, with 14 bases separating them. This CDR3 has 16 amino acids. CDR1 and CDR2 (germline): KGHSH, LQKENI.

The J gene is TRBJ1-1, the V gene TRBV19, with D possibly being TRBD1 (5 bases). Germline V gene data show CDR1 as LNHDA and CDR2 as SQIVND (reference sequence). The CDR3 spans 13 residues. V was trimmed by 5 bases and J by 5 bases, leaving 12 bases between them. The CDR3: CASSGGEGTEAFF. The CDR3, as DNA: TGTGCCAGTAGTGGAGGGGAAGGGACTGAAGCTTTCTTT.

CDR3 loop: CASSEQGPYEQYF. The CDR3 DNA reads TGTGCCAGCAGTGAACAGGGGCCCTACGAGCAGTACTTC. The chain has TRBV6-1 and TRBJ2-7; TRBD1 might be the D (6 bases). The CDR3 has 13 residues. Trimming pared 2 bases from V and 2 bases from J, leaving 7 bases between. Germline lookup yields CDR1 MNHNS and CDR2 SASEGT.

The chain combines TRBV6-4 with TRBJ2-1; D tentatively reads TRBD1 or TRBD2 (6 bases each). Between the trimmed V and J ends, which lost 4 bases and 12 bases, there was a span of 13 bases. The CDR3 covers 12 residues. CDR1 and CDR2 from the germline V gene are MRHNA and SNTAGT. The CDR3 DNA reads as TGTGCCAGCAGTGGAGAGGGGGGTCGGCAGTTCTTC. It encodes CASSGEGGRQFF.

This chain joins TRBV5-4 and TRBJ2-2; 9 bases are shared with TRBD1. Germline assignment: CDR1 SGHNT and CDR2 YYREEE (reference sequence). The CDR3 is made up of 16 amino acids. J was trimmed by 3 bases and V by 4 bases; bases with no gene match: 7. CDR3 sequence: CASSTRDRADTGELFF. The CDR3 DNA reads TGTGCCAGCAGCACGCGGGACAGGGCGGACACCGGGGAGCTGTTTTTT.